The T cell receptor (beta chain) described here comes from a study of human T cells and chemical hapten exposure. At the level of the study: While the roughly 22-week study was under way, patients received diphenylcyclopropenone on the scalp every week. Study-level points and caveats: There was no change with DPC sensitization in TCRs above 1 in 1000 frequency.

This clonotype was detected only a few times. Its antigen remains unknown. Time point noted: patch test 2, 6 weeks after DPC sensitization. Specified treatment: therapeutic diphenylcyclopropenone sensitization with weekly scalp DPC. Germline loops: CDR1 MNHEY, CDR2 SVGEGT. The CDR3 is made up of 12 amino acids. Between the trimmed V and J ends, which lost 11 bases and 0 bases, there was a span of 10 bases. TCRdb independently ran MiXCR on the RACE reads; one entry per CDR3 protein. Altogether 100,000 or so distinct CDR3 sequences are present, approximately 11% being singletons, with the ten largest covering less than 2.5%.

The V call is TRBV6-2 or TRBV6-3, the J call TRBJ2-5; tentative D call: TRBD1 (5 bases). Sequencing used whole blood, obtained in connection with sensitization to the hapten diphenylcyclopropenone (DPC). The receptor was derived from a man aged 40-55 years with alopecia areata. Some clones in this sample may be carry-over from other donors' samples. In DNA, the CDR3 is TGTGCCGGGGCTTCGTACCAAGAGACCCAGTACTTC. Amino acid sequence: CAGASYQETQYF.